This T cell receptor beta chain derives from a study of shared clonotypes between healthy human individuals. Profiling relied on immunoSEQ multiplex PCR, and the TCRdb table lists in-frame clones only, not all of them. This sample has 700,000 to 950,000 clones; 96% occur once, and the top ten carry less than 0.25%. Cells designated naive CD8 were CD45RO-negative and were positively selected for CCR7, with terminally differentiated effector memory CD45RA+ cells excluded. The CDR3 consists of 17 residues. Looked up from germline, CDR1 is MDHEN and CDR2 is SYDVKM. The V segment lost 5 bases and the J segment 3 bases; nucleotides outside the gene matches: 16.

The chain combines TRBV28 with TRBJ2-7; 7 bases fit TRBD1. The source of this sequence is a man younger than 45 in good health. Sequencing was done on a sample of naive CD8+ T cells sorted from blood. In DNA form, the CDR3 reads TGTGCCAGCAGTGACTTGACTTCCGGGACAGATCTCTACGAGCAGTACTTC. It yields the protein CASSDLTSGTDLYEQYF.